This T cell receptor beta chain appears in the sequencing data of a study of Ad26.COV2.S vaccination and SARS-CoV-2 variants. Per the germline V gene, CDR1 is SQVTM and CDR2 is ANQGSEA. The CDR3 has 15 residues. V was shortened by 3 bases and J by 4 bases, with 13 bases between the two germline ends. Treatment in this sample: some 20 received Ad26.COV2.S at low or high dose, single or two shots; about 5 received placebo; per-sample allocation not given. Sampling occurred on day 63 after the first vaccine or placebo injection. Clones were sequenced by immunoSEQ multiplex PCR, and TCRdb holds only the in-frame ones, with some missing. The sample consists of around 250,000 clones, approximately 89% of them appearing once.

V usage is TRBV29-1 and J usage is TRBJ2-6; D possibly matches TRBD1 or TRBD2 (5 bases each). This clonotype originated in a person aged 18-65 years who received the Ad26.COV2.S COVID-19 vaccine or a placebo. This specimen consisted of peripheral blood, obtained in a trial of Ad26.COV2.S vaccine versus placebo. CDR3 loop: CSVEGPPTGANVLTF. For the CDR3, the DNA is TGCAGCGTTGAGGGACCCCCGACAGGGGCCAACGTCCTGACTTTC. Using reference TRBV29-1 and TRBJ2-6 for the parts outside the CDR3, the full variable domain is SAVISQKPSRDICQRGTSLTIQCQVDSQVTMMFWYRQQPGQSLTLIATANQGSEATYESGFVIDKFPISRPNLTFSTLTVSNMSPEDSSIYLCSVEGPPTGANVLTFGAGSRLTVL.